The rows below give T cell receptor beta chains drawn from one sample of a study of blood T cell repertoires in COVID-19. Data came from immunoSEQ multiplex PCR; TCRdb stores just in-frame clones and leaves some out. The profile shows 250,000 to 350,000 clones, roughly 87% of them singletons. The sequenced material came from PBMCs or T cells enriched from blood (not recorded which). Receptors were obtained from a woman aged 25 to 39 who had recovered from COVID-19. Each CDR3 is given with its conserved first and last residue. Fields, in order: J gene, clone size, V gene, CDR3 length, D gene, CDR3 protein, CDR3 DNA. The D gene is left open where the match is weak. The size entry is marked missing in some rows and otherwise reads once, few, many or a size class.

J: TRBJ1-2
size: .
V: TRBV2
length: 12
D: TRBD1
CDR3: CASSARGYGYTF
DNA: TGTGCCAGCAGTGCCAGGGGGTATGGCTACACCTTC

J: TRBJ2-7
size: .
V: TRBV6-1
length: 15
D: .
CDR3: CASSEEPGQAYEQYF
DNA: TGTGCCAGCAGTGAAGAACCGGGACAAGCCTACGAGCAGTACTTC

J: TRBJ1-1
size: .
V: TRBV29-1
length: 11
D: .
CDR3: CSAPSGLEAFF
DNA: TGCAGCGCTCCCAGCGGGTTGGAAGCTTTCTTT

J: TRBJ2-7
size: .
V: TRBV11-2
length: 13
D: .
CDR3: CASSRDGSYEQYF
DNA: TGTGCCAGCAGCAGAGATGGCTCCTACGAGCAGTACTTC

J: TRBJ1-2
size: once
V: TRBV7-9
length: 16
D: TRBD1
CDR3: CASSSGTGEASYGYTF
DNA: TGTGCCAGCAGCTCCGGGACAGGGGAAGCAAGCTATGGCTACACCTTC

J: TRBJ2-2
size: once
V: TRBV4-1
length: 14
D: .
CDR3: CASSQGGVGGELFF
DNA: TGCGCCAGCAGCCAAGGGGGGGTTGGCGGGGAGCTGTTTTTT

J: TRBJ2-7
size: .
V: TRBV18
length: 13
D: TRBD2
CDR3: CASSRSGGYEQYF
DNA: TGTGCCAGCTCACGTAGCGGGGGATACGAGCAGTACTTC

J: TRBJ1-4
size: .
V: TRBV11-2
length: 13
D: .
CDR3: CASSYSGNEKLFF
DNA: TGTGCCAGCAGCTACAGTGGAAATGAAAAACTGTTTTTT

J: TRBJ1-2
size: .
V: TRBV5-6
length: 14
D: .
CDR3: CASSKMTANYGYTF
DNA: TGTGCCAGCAGCAAGATGACAGCTAACTATGGCTACACCTTC

J: TRBJ1-2
size: .
V: TRBV7-2
length: 13
D: TRBD1
CDR3: CASSPTGTAGYTF
DNA: TGTGCCAGCAGCCCGACAGGGACGGCTGGCTACACCTTC

J: TRBJ1-1
size: .
V: TRBV9
length: 13
D: .
CDR3: CASSDPGTTEAFF
DNA: TGTGCCAGCAGCGATCCCGGGACAACTGAAGCTTTCTTT

J: TRBJ2-3
size: .
V: TRBV11-2
length: 15
D: .
CDR3: CASSLGGQATDTQYF
DNA: TGTGCCAGCAGCTTAGGAGGGCAGGCGACAGATACGCAGTATTTT

J: TRBJ2-2
size: .
V: TRBV2
length: 17
D: TRBD2
CDR3: CASSEWGSGGHTGELFF
DNA: TGTGCCAGCAGTGAATGGGGTAGCGGGGGACATACCGGGGAGCTGTTTTTT

J: TRBJ2-1
size: .
V: TRBV27
length: 15
D: TRBD2
CDR3: CASSSSGGPYNEQFF
DNA: TGTGCCAGCAGTAGTAGCGGGGGGCCCTACAATGAGCAGTTCTTC

J: TRBJ1-2
size: .
V: TRBV20-1
length: 13
D: TRBD1
CDR3: CSASPQGVNGYTF
DNA: TGCAGTGCTAGTCCACAGGGGGTAAATGGCTACACCTTC

J: TRBJ1-1
size: few
V: TRBV29-1
length: 13
D: .
CDR3: CSGNREMNTEAFF
DNA: TGCAGCGGGAACAGGGAAATGAACACTGAAGCTTTCTTT

J: TRBJ2-3
size: .
V: TRBV6-5
length: 14
D: TRBD1
CDR3: CASSTDREINTQYF
DNA: TGTGCCAGCAGTACGGACAGGGAGATAAATACGCAGTATTTT

J: TRBJ2-3
size: .
V: TRBV19
length: 15
D: .
CDR3: CASSPPGLPYNTQYF
DNA: TGTGCCAGTAGCCCACCGGGACTGCCATACAATACGCAGTATTTT

J: TRBJ1-5
size: .
V: TRBV29-1
length: 13
D: .
CDR3: CSGRGVSNQPQHF
DNA: TGCAGCGGGCGGGGAGTGAGCAATCAGCCCCAGCATTTT

J: TRBJ2-5
size: .
V: TRBV9
length: 15
D: .
CDR3: CASSPQGGQAETQYF
DNA: TGTGCCAGCAGCCCACAGGGGGGGCAGGCGGAGACCCAGTACTTC

J: TRBJ1-3
size: .
V: TRBV3-1/TRBV3-2
length: 14
D: .
CDR3: CASSQGTYGNTIYF
DNA: TGTGCCAGCAGCCAAGGGACATATGGAAACACCATATATTTT

J: TRBJ2-7
size: .
V: TRBV10-3
length: 16
D: TRBD1
CDR3: CAISESKGTGPQEQYF
DNA: TGTGCCATCAGTGAGTCGAAGGGGACAGGGCCTCAGGAGCAGTACTTC

J: TRBJ1-4
size: .
V: TRBV6-5
length: 13
D: TRBD1
CDR3: CASRPGQDEKLFF
DNA: TGTGCCAGCAGGCCGGGACAGGATGAAAAACTGTTTTTT

J: TRBJ2-7
size: .
V: TRBV12-3/TRBV12-4
length: 13
D: TRBD1
CDR3: CASSVPGQAEQYF
DNA: TGTGCCAGCAGTGTCCCGGGACAGGCTGAGCAGTACTTC

J: TRBJ2-3
size: .
V: TRBV5-1
length: 14
D: TRBD1
CDR3: CASSLRTGADTQYF
DNA: TGCGCCAGCAGCTTGCGGACAGGGGCAGATACGCAGTATTTT

J: TRBJ2-5
size: .
V: TRBV5-1
length: 15
D: TRBD1
CDR3: CASSLLDRGRETQYF
DNA: TGCGCCAGCAGCTTGTTGGACAGGGGGCGAGAGACCCAGTACTTC

J: TRBJ1-5
size: few
V: TRBV3-1/TRBV3-2
length: 14
D: TRBD1
CDR3: CASSPTTGSQPQHF
DNA: TGTGCCAGCAGCCCCACGACAGGGAGTCAGCCCCAGCATTTT

J: TRBJ1-5
size: .
V: TRBV18
length: 14
D: .
CDR3: CASSPGPPNQPQHF
DNA: TGTGCCAGCTCACCAGGGCCACCTAATCAGCCCCAGCATTTT

J: TRBJ1-4
size: .
V: TRBV4-3
length: 16
D: .
CDR3: CASSQDFGRLNEKLFF
DNA: TGCGCCAGCAGCCAAGATTTTGGCAGGCTAAATGAAAAACTGTTTTTT

J: TRBJ1-2
size: .
V: TRBV7-3
length: 13
D: .
CDR3: CASSRGRDDGYTF
DNA: TGTGCCAGCAGCCGGGGGAGGGACGATGGCTACACCTTC

J: TRBJ1-1
size: .
V: TRBV30
length: 13
D: .
CDR3: CAWRGDRYTEAFF
DNA: TGTGCCTGGAGAGGAGACAGATACACTGAAGCTTTCTTT

J: TRBJ2-1
size: .
V: TRBV5-1
length: 16
D: TRBD2
CDR3: CASSLKRGSSYNEQFF
DNA: TGCGCCAGCAGCTTGAAGCGGGGGAGCTCCTACAATGAGCAGTTCTTC

J: TRBJ2-1
size: .
V: TRBV9
length: 13
D: .
CDR3: CASSEATRGEQFF
DNA: TGTGCCAGCAGCGAGGCTACCAGGGGCGAGCAGTTCTTC

J: TRBJ2-7
size: few
V: TRBV27
length: 14
D: .
CDR3: CASRNTGYTYEQYF
DNA: TGTGCCAGCAGAAATACAGGGTACACCTACGAGCAGTACTTC

J: TRBJ1-2
size: .
V: TRBV2
length: 12
D: .
CDR3: CASRHTTYGYTF
DNA: TGTGCCAGTAGGCATACTACCTATGGCTACACCTTC

J: TRBJ1-2
size: .
V: TRBV19
length: 15
D: .
CDR3: CASSIVQGIRGGYTF
DNA: TGTGCCAGTAGTATAGTTCAGGGTATTAGAGGAGGCTACACCTTC

J: TRBJ1-2
size: .
V: TRBV6-5
length: 14
D: .
CDR3: CASSYSGVLDGYTF
DNA: TGTGCCAGCAGTTACTCAGGGGTCCTGGATGGCTACACCTTC

J: TRBJ2-1
size: .
V: TRBV7-3
length: 15
D: .
CDR3: CASSSIRGSYNEQFF
DNA: TGTGCCAGCAGCTCGATAAGGGGTAGTTACAATGAGCAGTTCTTC

J: TRBJ1-2
size: .
V: TRBV6-5
length: 13
D: TRBD1
CDR3: CASNSVGQGPNFF
DNA: TGTGCCAGCAACTCCGTAGGACAGGGCCCTAACTTCTTC

J: TRBJ2-7
size: many
V: TRBV5-1
length: 15
D: TRBD2
CDR3: CASSLEAGTNYEQYF
DNA: TGCGCCAGCAGCTTGGAGGCCGGGACTAACTACGAGCAGTACTTC

J: TRBJ1-6
size: .
V: TRBV4-2
length: 16
D: .
CDR3: CASSQEPRDYNSPLHF
DNA: TGTGCCAGCAGCCAAGAACCCCGAGACTATAATTCACCCCTCCACTTT